The 10 T cell receptor beta chains in this list originate from one sample, sequenced in a study of blood T cell repertoires in COVID-19. Generated by immunoSEQ multiplex PCR, the TCRdb table keeps only in-frame clones and is missing some. The sample lists approximately 250,000 clones; roughly 88% were seen once. Specimen: peripheral blood. These receptors all come from a woman in her forties who had recovered from COVID-19.

The chain carries TRBV7-2 and TRBJ1-1; TRBD1 agrees at 7 bases. Germline V CDR1 and CDR2: SGHTA, FQGNSA. V dropped 4 bases and J dropped 11; count of bases not matched to a gene: 10. The CDR3 runs to 13 residues. DNA of the CDR3: TGTGCCAGCAGCTCAGGACAGGTCGGTGGGGCTTTCTTT. Protein product: CASSSGQVGGAFF.

The V call is TRBV9, the J call TRBJ2-5; TRBD2 matches at 11 bases. The trim removed 5 bases at V and 5 bases at J, leaving 8 bases unmatched. The CDR3 is made up of 15 amino acids. Germline assignment: CDR1 SGDLS and CDR2 YYNGEE. The CDR3 DNA follows: TGTGCCAGCAGTGACCTAGCGGGGGGAGGGGAGACCCAGTACTTC. This gives the protein CASSDLAGGGETQYF.

A note on this clone: The same CDR3 can be traced to other DNA sequences in this sample. CDR3 sequence: CASSVGQGTETQYF. The CDR3 bases are TGTGCCAGCAGCGTGGGACAGGGAACGGAGACCCAGTACTTC. The rearrangement joins TRBV9 to TRBJ2-5, with 9 bases matching TRBD1. From germline, CDR1 is SGDLS and CDR2 YYNGEE. The CDR3 covers 14 residues. The trim removed 2 bases at V and 5 bases at J, leaving 4 bases unmatched.

The V and J genes are TRBV18 and TRBJ2-1; tentative D call: TRBD2 (7 bases). Trimming removed 6 bases from V and 4 bases from J, with 19 bases in between. From germline, CDR1 is KGHSH and CDR2 LQKENI. This CDR3 comprises 16 residues. CDR3 residues: CASSRGAGPFYNEQFF. DNA for the CDR3: TGTGCCAGCTCCCGGGGGGCAGGGCCATTTTACAATGAGCAGTTCTTC.

The chain is built from TRBV6-5 and TRBJ1-3; 10 bases agree with TRBD1. CDR1 is MNHEY, CDR2 SVGAGI, per germline. V was clipped by 6 bases and J by 2 bases; unmatched bases: 4. The CDR3 totals 15 residues. In DNA, the CDR3 is TGTGCCAGCAGCTTCGACAGGGGGCCTGGAAACACCATATATTTT. Amino acid sequence: CASSFDRGPGNTIYF.

This clone was detected only once. This chain joins TRBV6-4 and TRBJ2-1; 12 bases agree with TRBD2. The germline CDR1 and CDR2 sequences are MRHNA and SNTAGT. V lost 5 bases and J lost 9; bases outside the gene matches: 8. The CDR3 has 15 residues. The CDR3 is CASSPTSGGWSEQFF. In nucleotides, the CDR3 is TGTGCCAGCAGTCCGACTAGCGGGGGATGGAGTGAGCAGTTCTTC.

The rearrangement uses TRBV5-1 and TRBJ1-2; 8 nucleotides match TRBD1. The CDR3 has 15 amino acids. V lost 3 bases and J lost 4; bases outside the gene matches: 8. The germline V gene encodes CDR1 SGHRS and CDR2 YFSETQ. The CDR3: CASSSPGQELYGYTF. For the CDR3, the DNA is TGCGCCAGCAGCTCACCGGGACAGGAGCTCTATGGCTACACCTTC.

The chain links TRBV9 to TRBJ2-2, with D possibly matching TRBD1 (5 bases). The V gene's germline CDR1 is SGDLS and CDR2 YYNGEE. There are 16 residues in the CDR3. The V end lost 0 bases, the J end lost 1 base, and 10 bases lay between the germline ends. The chain's CDR3 is CASSVEKQENTGELFF. In nucleotides, the CDR3 is TGTGCCAGCAGCGTAGAAAAACAGGAGAACACCGGGGAGCTGTTTTTT.

The rearrangement uses TRBV28 and TRBJ2-1, with 9 bases identical to TRBD1. This CDR3 has 12 residues. V dropped 10 bases and J dropped 6; count of bases not matched to a gene: 4. Per the germline V gene, CDR1 is MDHEN and CDR2 is SYDVKM. CDR3 nucleotides: TGTGCCATAGGGACAGGGATCAATGAGCAGTTCTTC. Its protein product is CAIGTGINEQFF.

The gene calls are TRBV30 and TRBJ1-2; no reliable D call. Looked up from germline, CDR1 is GTSNPN and CDR2 is SVGIG (reference sequence). V was shortened by 0 bases and J by 6 bases, with 20 bases between the two germline ends. This CDR3 region has 16 residues. Here the CDR3 reads CAWSVARGRAGDGYTF. CDR3 bases: TGTGCCTGGAGTGTAGCTCGGGGTAGGGCTGGAGATGGCTACACCTTC. Full variable domain (missing parts from reference TRBV30 and TRBJ1-2): SQTIHQWPATLVQPVGSPLSLECTVEGTSNPNLYWYRQAAGRGLQLLFYSVGIGQISSEVPQNLSASRPQDRQFILSSKKLLLSDSGFYLCAWSVARGRAGDGYTFGSGTRLTVV.